The 5 T cell receptor beta chains below were found in one sample sequenced in a study of beta chain features in type 1 diabetes. Antigen specificity for these receptors is unknown. General study findings and limits: Among patients with Type 1 diabetes, TCRB CDR3s were moderately but significantly shorter in every one of the four CD4+ subsets.

Reverse transcription of all isolated RNA meant that expressed TCRB transcripts were sequenced. The protocol was immunoSEQ multiplex PCR, while the TCRdb copy is restricted to in-frame clones and leaves out a portion. The data contain around 600,000 clones, 9.5% to 15% of them seen just once; the ten biggest clones take up over 0.1%. Sequenced: naive CD4+ T cells from blood. The receptors here all came from a man aged 25 to 45 with type 1 diabetes.

This chain links TRBV9 with TRBJ2-1; 8 nucleotides match TRBD2. The germline V gene has CDR1 SGDLS and CDR2 YYNGEE. V lost 4 bases, J lost 3 bases, and 9 bases stayed unmatched. This CDR3 has 16 residues. CDR3 nucleotide sequence: TGTGCCAGCAGCCCCCGCAGCGGGGGTCGCTACAATGAGCAGTTCTTC. Its translation: CASSPRSGGRYNEQFF.

This clone was seen only a few times. In nucleotides, the CDR3 is TGTGCCACCAGCAGGAGTAGTCAGCCCCAGCATTTT. Its translation: CATSRSSQPQHF. The chain uses TRBV15 and TRBJ1-5; unclear D gene. Trimming pared 3 bases from V and 6 bases from J, leaving 6 bases between. The CDR3 length is 12 residues. Germline assignment: CDR1 LNHNV and CDR2 YYDKDF (reference sequence).

This clone was seen more than once but under ten times. This sequence joins TRBV5-1 and TRBJ2-3, with D tentatively TRBD2 (5 bases). Germline assignment: CDR1 SGHRS and CDR2 YFSETQ. Trimming stripped 0 bases from V and 2 bases from J, with 13 bases between. The length of the CDR3 is 16 residues. The DNA of the CDR3 is TGCGCCAGCAGCTTGGCCTGGACGGGGTACACAGATACGCAGTATTTT. Protein: CASSLAWTGYTDTQYF.

The chain has TRBV18 and TRBJ2-2, with 9 bases that match TRBD1. V gave up 6 bases and J gave up 2 bases; unmatched junction bases: 7. Germline V CDR1 and CDR2: KGHSH, LQKENI. The CDR3 has 16 amino acids. The CDR3: CASSSDRGANTGELFF. The DNA of the CDR3 is TGTGCCAGCTCGTCGGACAGGGGAGCAAACACCGGGGAGCTGTTTTTT.

The chain carries TRBV6-1 and TRBJ2-1; 8 bases are shared with TRBD2. Per germline, CDR1 MNHNS and CDR2 SASEGT. There are 16 residues in the CDR3. Trimming removed 4 bases from V and 1 base from J; junction bases left unmatched: 6. CDR3 sequence (DNA): TGTGCCAGCAGTGTTAGCGGGACGGTTTCCTACAATGAGCAGTTCTTC. Encoded protein: CASSVSGTVSYNEQFF.